The following is a TCR beta chain sequence with its context. Antigen: not known. Time point: week 35, safety follow-up. What each vaccine dose contained was 300 ug of mutant IDH1 20-mer peptide, accompanied by topical imiquimod. In every donor, the tumor was a new WHO grade 3 or 4 IDH1-mutant, ATRX-lost astrocytoma. These data belong to a study of a mutant IDH1 vaccine in newly diagnosed glioma. Study-level information: Before enrollment, the patients had been treated with radiotherapy alone, temozolomide alone, or both together. Most of them had received both.

Trimming removed 2 bases from V and 0 bases from J, with 8 bases in between. The CDR3 has 15 amino acids. Germline assignment: CDR1 MNHEY and CDR2 SMNVEV (reference sequence). The assay was immunoSEQ multiplex PCR, and TCRdb's table has in-frame clones only and misses some. This sample has about 50,000 clones; under 90% occur once, and the top ten carry approximately 4.5%. Study outcomes and limitations: Patients mounted vaccine-induced immune responses in 93.3% of cases. Among top peripheral T cell clonotypes, changes seemed unrelated to pseudoprogression.

Sequenced material: PBMCs, taken from a glioma patient whose treatment included an IDH1 peptide vaccine. This TCR was recovered from a young woman with glioma. The chain employs TRBV27 and TRBJ1-5, with a tentative D call TRBD1 (5 bases). The CDR3: CASSLDSYSNQPQHF. In nucleotides, the CDR3 is TGTGCCAGCAGTTTAGACAGCTATAGCAATCAGCCCCAGCATTTT.